The 18 T cell receptor beta chains presented below share a single source sample, sequenced in a study of T cells after yellow fever vaccination. Each CDR3 protein gets one entry after TCRdb re-called the 5' RACE reads with MiXCR. The table records 250,000 to 400,000 distinct CDR3 sequences, approximately 4% of them present only once. The specimen was PBMCs, collected 15 days after the yellow fever booster vaccination. The receptors were gathered from a man between 18 and 35 years old who received the YFV17D yellow fever vaccine.

This clonotype was detected many times. The rearrangement links TRBV18 to TRBJ2-2; 12 nucleotides align to TRBD2. V trimming: 5 bases; J trimming: 4 bases; junction bases outside the gene matches: 2. CDR1 is KGHSH and CDR2 is LQKENI in the germline V gene. The CDR3 loop spans 15 amino acids. The CDR3 here is CASSSGLAGTGELFF. Here the CDR3 DNA reads TGTGCCAGCTCATCGGGACTAGCGGGCACCGGGGAGCTGTTTTTT.

This clonotype was recorded many times. The genes are TRBV9 and TRBJ2-2; D not certain. The V end was cut by 0 bases, the J end by 0 bases, with 9 bases between. This CDR3 is 16 amino acids long. Germline lookup yields CDR1 SGDLS and CDR2 YYNGEE. This CDR3 reads CASSVGEQPNTGELFF. The CDR3 DNA sequence: TGTGCCAGCAGCGTAGGGGAACAGCCGAACACCGGGGAGCTGTTTTTT.

This clonotype showed up many times. The chain employs TRBV7-9 and TRBJ2-3; no definite D call. The CDR3 has 12 amino acids. V was clipped by 7 bases and J by 3 bases, with 8 bases between them. Germline V gene data show CDR1 as SEHNR and CDR2 as FQNEAQ (reference sequence). This chain's CDR3 is CASISSTDTQYF. The CDR3 bases are TGTGCCAGCATAAGTTCGACAGATACGCAGTATTTT.

J is TRBJ2-7 and V is TRBV18; D is unclear. The V gene lost 6 bases and the J gene lost 5 bases, with 17 bases spanning the gap. Germline CDR1 is KGHSH and CDR2 is LQKENI. The CDR3 totals 14 residues. CDR3 bases: TGTGCCAGCTCGCCCTCGGGTTATTATAACGAGCAGTACTTC. It specifies CASSPSGYYNEQYF.

Only a few counts were recorded for this clonotype. The chain combines TRBV2 with TRBJ2-5, with D perhaps matching TRBD2 (7 bases). Per germline, CDR1 SNHLY and CDR2 FYNNEI. The CDR3 is made up of 17 amino acids. V was clipped by 4 bases and J by 3 bases, with 21 bases between them. The CDR3 spells CASSGAPGGGLKETQYF. In DNA, the CDR3 is TGTGCCAGCAGTGGGGCCCCGGGGGGCGGACTAAAAGAGACCCAGTACTTC. The whole variable domain, remainder taken from reference TRBV2 and TRBJ2-5, is EPEVTQTPSHQVTQMGQEVILRCVPISNHLYFYWYRQILGQKVEFLVSFYNNEISEKSEIFDDQFSVERPDGSNFTLKIRSTKLEDSAMYFCASSGAPGGGLKETQYFGPGTRLLVL.

At least ten counts were recorded for this clonotype. The chain carries TRBV7-9 and TRBJ1-1; unclear D gene. The CDR3 totals 12 residues. From germline, CDR1 is SEHNR and CDR2 FQNEAQ (reference sequence). V was cut by 5 bases and J by 7 bases, with 11 bases left in between. CDR3 in amino acids: CASSVVVGEAFF. The CDR3 DNA reads TGTGCCAGCAGCGTCGTAGTGGGTGAAGCTTTCTTT.

This clonotype was seen many times. V and J are TRBV20-1 and TRBJ1-1; no reliable D call. Germline CDR1 reads DFQATT; CDR2 reads SNEGSKA (reference sequence). Trimming left V 6 bases short and J 1 base short, with 12 bases between. This CDR3 contains 13 residues. CDR3 loop: CSASDGPNTEAFF. DNA of the CDR3: TGCAGTGCATCGGACGGACCGAACACTGAAGCTTTCTTT.

This clonotype occurred many times. CDR3 nucleotide sequence: TGCAGTGCAGCACGGGGTAGGGAGCTGTTTTTT. Protein sequence: CSAARGRELFF. The chain couples TRBV20-1 to TRBJ2-2; TRBD2 is a possible D gene (5 bases). This CDR3 has 11 amino acids. The V and J ends lost 6 bases and 9 bases respectively, with 11 bases between them. Germline V gene data show CDR1 as DFQATT and CDR2 as SNEGSKA (reference sequence).

This clonotype was detected many times. This chain links TRBV4-2 with TRBJ1-2; 7 bases are a match to TRBD1. The CDR3 consists of 15 residues. CDR1 is LGHNA, CDR2 YNFKEQ, per germline. V was pared by 4 bases and J by 4 bases, with 9 bases of the junction left unmatched. CDR3 sequence: CASSPPDRRIYGYTF. CDR3 coding DNA: TGTGCCAGCAGCCCACCGGACAGGCGTATCTATGGCTACACCTTC.

This clonotype was counted many times. The V gene is TRBV29-1, the J gene TRBJ1-1; D might be TRBD1 (5 bases). CDR3 length: 11 amino acids. V was pared by 6 bases and J by 6 bases, with 11 bases between. Looked up from germline, CDR1 is SQVTM and CDR2 is ANQGSEA. The DNA of the CDR3 is TGCAGCGTAAGACAGTTCCCTGAAGCTTTCTTT. Its protein is CSVRQFPEAFF.

Many counts were recorded for this clonotype. The V gene is TRBV7-9, the J gene TRBJ1-6; tentative D call: TRBD1 (6 bases). The V end was cut by 5 bases, the J end by 6 bases, with 14 bases between. CDR1 is SEHNR and CDR2 is FQNEAQ in the germline V gene (reference sequence). The CDR3 is 15 residues long. CDR3 sequence: CASSQGGSGNSPLHF. DNA of the CDR3: TGTGCCAGCAGCCAAGGGGGAAGCGGTAATTCACCCCTCCACTTT.

This clonotype was seen ten or more times. This sequence joins TRBV6-2 or TRBV6-3 and TRBJ1-1, with D possibly being TRBD1 (5 bases). The CDR3 is 10 amino acids. Germline CDR1 is MNHEY and CDR2 is SVGEGT. The V end lost 9 bases, the J end lost 11 bases, and 13 bases lay between the germline ends. For the CDR3, the DNA is TGTGCCAGGATATCGGGGACGGCTTTCTTT. This translates into CARISGTAFF.

This chain joins TRBV6-6 and TRBJ2-5; TRBD1 or TRBD2 may be the D gene (6 bases each). V gave up 10 bases and J gave up 4 bases, with 16 bases separating them. The length of the CDR3 is 13 residues. Germline lookup yields CDR1 MNHNY and CDR2 SVGAGI (reference sequence). The CDR3, as DNA: TGTGCCACCCAAGGGGGTAGCGGAGAGACCCAGTACTTC. It is translated as CATQGGSGETQYF.

This clonotype was recorded many times. The chain has TRBV13 and TRBJ2-3, with TRBD2 identical over 14 bases. Unmatched junction bases numbered 6, after V lost 4 bases and J lost 3 bases. Per germline, CDR1 PRHDT and CDR2 FYEKMQ (reference sequence). The CDR3 is made up of 17 amino acids. CDR3 nucleotide sequence: TGTGCCAGCAGCTCGCGACTAGCGGGGGGGCCAACAGATACGCAGTATTTT. This gives the protein CASSSRLAGGPTDTQYF.

This clonotype was detected many times. The CDR3: CAVTGSYEQYF. The CDR3 DNA reads TGTGCCGTAACAGGGTCCTACGAGCAGTACTTC. The chain combines TRBV6-2 or TRBV6-3 with TRBJ2-7; D is possibly TRBD1 (6 bases). The ends were cut back, 11 bases at V and 1 base at J, with 9 bases in the middle. Germline CDR1 reads MNHEY; CDR2 reads SVGEGT. This CDR3 region has 11 residues.

A few counts support this clonotype. The chain has TRBV7-2 and TRBJ2-5; possible D gene TRBD1, 6 bases. Between the trimmed V and J ends, which lost 6 bases and 5 bases, there was a span of 19 bases. The germline V gene encodes CDR1 SGHTA and CDR2 FQGNSA. This CDR3 spans 15 amino acids. The CDR3 sequence: CASRPGTLQIETQYF. For the CDR3, the DNA is TGTGCCAGCAGACCCGGGACACTTCAAATCGAGACCCAGTACTTC.

The sample holds many counts of this clonotype. The chain has TRBV7-2 and TRBJ2-5; 7 bases agree with TRBD2. The CDR3 is 14 amino acids. Germline lookup yields CDR1 SGHTA and CDR2 FQGNSA. V lost 5 bases, J lost 2 bases, and 5 bases stayed unmatched. The CDR3 here is CASSPGGMQETQYF. The CDR3 DNA follows: TGTGCCAGCAGCCCGGGGGGTATGCAAGAGACCCAGTACTTC.

This clonotype was picked up many times. The rearrangement joins TRBV5-1 to TRBJ2-1, with TRBD1 matching over 7 bases. The CDR3 runs 13 residues. Per the germline V gene, CDR1 is SGHRS and CDR2 is YFSETQ. V gave up 3 bases and J gave up 4 bases; unmatched junction bases: 1. CDR3 sequence (DNA): TGCGCCAGCAGCTGGGACAGTTACAATGAGCAGTTCTTC. This encodes CASSWDSYNEQFF.